In this sample, the clone carrying this T cell receptor beta chain turned up once. Assay used: immunoSEQ multiplex PCR; TCRdb lists only in-frame clones, some missing. Found here are more than 2 million clones, approximately 94% of them singletons; the top ten hold around 1.1%. In the naive CD8 group, cells lacked CD45RO and were positively selected for CCR7, so terminally differentiated effector memory CD45RA+ cells were left out. The source of the sample is a study of shared clonotypes between healthy human individuals. Across the whole study: Three plates each covered CD4 naive and memory; CD8 naive two, CD8 memory one.

This TCR derives from a man aged 18 to 30 in good health. Sequenced: naive CD8+ T cells sorted from blood.

CDR3 in DNA: TGTGCCAGCAGCGCAAATTTTGGGCAGGAAGAAGAGACCCAGTACTTC. Protein: CASSANFGQEEETQYF. The chain is built from TRBV9 and TRBJ2-5; D gene unclear. CDR1 SGDLS and CDR2 YYNGEE come from the germline V gene. This CDR3 contains 16 residues. Trimming removed 3 bases at V and 3 bases at J, with 18 bases between.